The clone carrying this T cell receptor beta chain was found once. Germline CDR1 and CDR2: SGHAT and FQNNGV. Trimming left V 5 bases short and J 7 bases short, with 18 bases between. The CDR3 loop spans 14 amino acids. Clones were read by immunoSEQ multiplex PCR, and TCRdb kept only the in-frame ones, dropping some. The sample holds 95,000 to 150,000 clones, about 90% seen once. This sample was included in a study of T cell responses to AZD1222 COVID-19 vaccine. This specimen was peripheral blood, taken on day 0 of AZD1222 vaccination. V gene TRBV11-2 combines with J gene TRBJ2-7; no reliable D call. The sequence was obtained from an adult in good health. The CDR3 DNA sequence: TGTGCCAGCAGCCTAGTGCCCCCGGCAAAAGAGCAGTACTTC. Its translation is CASSLVPPAKEQYF.